Below, one TCR beta chain is given with its context. What this receptor recognizes is not known. One base away there is no much larger clone; base qualities are not given. Taken from the germline V gene, the CDR1 and CDR2 loops are SQVTM and ANQGSEA. The CDR3 runs 14 amino acids, cysteine and phenylalanine included. Just the 42-base CDR3 DNA is kept, in frame starting at base 1. Between the V and J ends, shortened by 4 bases and 6 bases respectively, the junction contains 19 bases. TCRbeta CDR3 regions were amplified from genomic DNA by means of the immunoSEQ Assay, a bias-controlled multiplex PCR. In the authors' own workflow: Within the assay, amplification of reference gene primers was used to estimate how many nucleated cells each sample contained. Sequence reads were collapsed and filtered to measure the absolute abundance of every unique TCRbeta CDR3 rearrangement. For each sample, productive Simpson clonality was calculated as the square root of Simpson's diversity index over productive rearrangements. In its TCRdb copy, this immuneACCESS table keeps in-frame sequences only and misses some clones. Where compared with another copy, unresolved V genes explain less than half of these, and the others have no known cause. That table is the source of V, J and clone size, and D and trimming were worked out from the DNA. The sample table contains some 390,000 clones; only one count was recorded for around 87% of them. Around 3% of the sample belongs to the ten largest clones.

The sample belongs to a study of blood T cell repertoires in COVID-19 (dated by TCRdb to the early 2020s). With regard to the full study: The collaborator samples originated in the United States, Italy and Spain and spanned the acute and convalescent phases of COVID-19. Where available, HLA class I and class II types were obtained from metadata supplied by the sample provider rather than from assay-based typing. A freely available public database, intended as a resource for researchers studying the immune response to SARS-CoV-2, is where the repertoires were released. The sample metadata nearly always contained a de-identified subject ID, COVID-19 status, age in years and sex. The material from the prospective study consisted of cDNA or gDNA derived from T cells, B-cell-depleted T cells, or PBMCs. The samples were drawn from the first 160 participants of the ongoing ImmuneRACE study and from some 1,300 subjects provided by 6 global collaborators. The dataset comprised deeply sampled blood TCRbeta repertoires from subjects exposed to, actively infected with, or recovered from COVID-19. General study outcomes and caveats: Clinical and demographic metadata were provided uncurated, with the amount varying by source and participant.

The collaborating institutions used their own protocols to collect whole blood in K2EDTA tubes. For TCRbeta analysis, collaborators shipped samples in one of three forms: frozen whole blood, isolated PBMCs, or DNA extracted from either of those sample types. The chain employs TRBV29-1 and TRBJ2-7, with an unclear D gene assignment. The TCR was taken from a human donor in a cohort sampled during active COVID-19. The sample consisted of peripheral blood. CDR3 loop: CSVVRSGMDSEQYF. The DNA is as follows: TGCAGCGTTGTTAGGTCGGGTATGGATTCCGAGCAGTACTTC.